These 29 T cell receptor beta chains originate from one sample sequenced in a study of radiotherapy plus CTLA-4 blockade in lung cancer. The repertoire was sequenced with immunoSEQ multiplex PCR; TCRdb's copy has only in-frame clones and lacks some. The sample contains approximately 57,000 clones, about 80% of which appear only once. The input for sequencing was peripheral blood, taken from a patient treated with radiotherapy plus ipilimumab. These receptors were obtained from a human donor with non-small cell lung cancer whose response to radiotherapy plus ipilimumab could not be evaluated.

This clone was observed a single time. The chain is built from TRBV7-2 and TRBJ2-5; a possible D gene is TRBD2 (6 bases). CDR1 SGHTA and CDR2 FQGNSA come from the germline V gene. This CDR3 comprises 12 residues. The germline V and J ends were trimmed by 6 bases and 8 bases, with 13 bases remaining between them. CDR3 DNA: TGTGCCAGCAGTCAAAAGGGGACTACCCAGTACTTC. Residues: CASSQKGTTQYF.

V and J are TRBV9 and TRBJ1-4; the match to TRBD1 covers 7 bases. The CDR3 loop spans 15 amino acids. V was pared by 5 bases and J by 8 bases, with 12 bases of the junction left unmatched. Germline-derived CDR1 and CDR2 are SGDLS and YYNGEE. DNA of the CDR3: TGTGCCAGCAGTTTTTCCGCGGGACAGATCGAAAAACTGTTTTTT. Translating it yields CASSFSAGQIEKLFF.

The V call is TRBV7-2, the J call TRBJ2-5; 11 bases are shared with TRBD2. The J segment lost 5 bases and the V segment lost 3 bases, leaving 8 bases of the junction unmatched. This CDR3 is 16 amino acids long. Germline values: CDR1 SGHTA, CDR2 FQGNSA. The CDR3 region is CASSFSGGGNGETQYF. In nucleotides, the CDR3 is TGTGCCAGCAGCTTTAGCGGGGGGGGTAATGGGGAGACCCAGTACTTC.

As concerns this clone: The junction does not match germline at one end; this may be a read error. The genes are TRBV28 and TRBJ2-7; 7 bases are a match to TRBD1. CDR1 MDHEN and CDR2 SYDVKM come from the germline V gene. This CDR3 has 11 residues. DNA for the CDR3: TGTGCCACCCTCCGACAGGGAGAACTTCTCTTC. This gives the protein CATLRQGELLF.

The V call is TRBV9, the J call TRBJ2-1, with TRBD2 as a possible D gene (7 bases). The V and J ends lost 7 bases and 0 bases respectively, with 14 bases between them. The CDR3 consists of 15 residues. Germline V CDR1 and CDR2: SGDLS, YYNGEE. CDR3 sequence reads: CASQGGVNSYNEQFF. CDR3 bases: TGTGCCAGCCAAGGGGGGGTAAACTCCTACAATGAGCAGTTCTTC.

The chain carries TRBV5-6 and TRBJ1-5; no clear D gene. Trimming left V 3 bases short and J 4 bases short, with 5 bases between. From germline, CDR1 is SGHDT and CDR2 YYEEEE. This CDR3 comprises 12 residues. The CDR3 coding sequence is TGTGCCAGCAGCTCCTTAAATCAGCCCCAGCATTTT. Protein product: CASSSLNQPQHF.

This clone appeared once. The V and J genes are TRBV18 and TRBJ2-5, with 10 bases identical to TRBD1. Germline CDR1 and CDR2: KGHSH and LQKENI. The CDR3 length is 15 residues. Trimming removed 3 bases from V and 5 bases from J; junction bases left unmatched: 6. The DNA of the CDR3 is TGTGCCAGCTCACCGAGACAGGGGGCCGGGGAGACCCAGTACTTC. It encodes CASSPRQGAGETQYF.

The chain uses TRBV18 and TRBJ2-7; 8 bases are a match to TRBD1. The CDR3 is 16 residues long. From germline, CDR1 is KGHSH and CDR2 LQKENI. V trimming: 0 bases; J trimming: 7 bases; junction bases outside the gene matches: 11. This CDR3 reads CASSPPRGQGAREQYF. CDR3 in DNA: TGTGCCAGCTCACCACCTCGGGGCCAGGGGGCGCGGGAGCAGTACTTC.

This chain connects TRBV5-4 to TRBJ1-2; unclear D gene. CDR1 is SGHNT and CDR2 is YYREEE in the germline V gene (reference sequence). Trimming removed 0 bases from V and 0 bases from J, with 12 bases in between. The CDR3 consists of 16 residues. The CDR3 coding sequence is TGTGCCAGCAGCTTGGAACAGCCCAACACTAACTATGGCTACACCTTC. As protein: CASSLEQPNTNYGYTF. The full variable domain, with the rest looked up from reference TRBV5-4 and TRBJ1-2, is ETGVTQSPTHLIKTRGQQVTLRCSSQSGHNTVSWYQQALGQGPQFIFQYYREEENGRGNFPPRFSGLQFPNYSSELNVNALELDDSALYLCASSLEQPNTNYGYTFGSGTRLTVV.

The chain combines TRBV6-6 with TRBJ1-2; 7 bases align to TRBD1. V was clipped by 6 bases and J by 2 bases; unmatched bases: 3. Germline CDR1 reads MNHNY; CDR2 reads SVGAGI (reference sequence). CDR3 size: 13 residues. The CDR3 spells CASSQGGNYGYTF. For the CDR3, the DNA is TGTGCCAGCAGCCAGGGGGGCAACTATGGCTACACCTTC.

This clone was seen a few times. The rearrangement links TRBV11-2 to TRBJ2-5; D not certain. V gave up 0 bases and J gave up 5 bases, with 10 bases separating them. Germline V gene lookup returns CDR1 SGHAT and CDR2 FQNNGV. The CDR3 is 14 amino acids. CDR3 coding DNA: TGTGCCAGCAGCTTAGATGATAAGAGGGAGACCCAGTACTTC. Residues: CASSLDDKRETQYF.

The genes are TRBV7-2 and TRBJ1-2, with D tentatively TRBD1 (6 bases). The germline CDR1 and CDR2 sequences are SGHTA and FQGNSA. Trimming removed 5 bases from V and 3 bases from J, with 13 bases in between. This CDR3 is 14 amino acids long. The CDR3 nucleotides are TGTGCCAGCAGCCCAGGGGTAAGGGACTATGGCTACACCTTC. It specifies CASSPGVRDYGYTF.

The V call is TRBV5-1, the J call TRBJ2-1, with 13 positions matching TRBD2. V gave up 2 bases and J gave up 9 bases; unmatched junction bases: 5. The germline gives CDR1 SGHRS, CDR2 YFSETQ. The CDR3 runs to 15 residues. CDR3 in DNA: TGCGCCAGCAGCTTACTAGCGGGGGGGGCCGGTGAGCAGTTCTTC. The encoded protein is CASSLLAGGAGEQFF.

The chain carries TRBV6-5 and TRBJ2-1; D may be TRBD1 (6 bases). The CDR3 is 15 residues long. V was clipped by 0 bases and J by 4 bases, with 10 bases between them. Germline-derived CDR1 and CDR2 are MNHEY and SVGAGI. CDR3 bases: TGTGCCAGCAGTTACTCGACAGGAATGTACAATGAGCAGTTCTTC. Translation: CASSYSTGMYNEQFF.

There are a few counts of this clone. The gene calls are TRBV11-2 and TRBJ1-5; maybe TRBD1 (5 bases). V lost 5 bases and J 4 bases, leaving 12 bases between the germline ends. The CDR3 is made up of 14 amino acids. Germline CDR1 is SGHAT and CDR2 is FQNNGV. CDR3 sequence: CASSPGAGNQPQHF. The CDR3 region has the DNA TGTGCCAGCAGCCCTGGGGCAGGGAATCAGCCCCAGCATTTT.

V is TRBV19 and J is TRBJ2-7, with TRBD1 as a possible D gene (7 bases). V was trimmed by 1 base and J by 3 bases, leaving 13 bases between them. There are 15 residues in the CDR3. Germline loops: CDR1 LNHDA, CDR2 SQIVND (reference sequence). The CDR3 here is CASSIGQGGLYEQYF. In DNA form, the CDR3 reads TGTGCCAGTAGTATAGGTCAGGGGGGCCTCTACGAGCAGTACTTC.

The chain employs TRBV7-2 and TRBJ2-3, with D perhaps TRBD2 (6 bases). The CDR3 is 13 amino acids. V lost 5 bases, J lost 6 bases, and 12 bases lay in between. Per the germline V gene, CDR1 is SGHTA and CDR2 is FQGNSA. CDR3 amino acids: CASSPTRGDTQYF. The DNA of the CDR3 is TGTGCCAGCAGCCCCACACGGGGGGATACGCAGTATTTT.

The table lists this clone with a few counts. The rearrangement links TRBV4-3 to TRBJ2-7; D is unclear. Germline lookup yields CDR1 LGHNA and CDR2 YSLEER. This CDR3 is 12 amino acids long. V lost 1 base and J 4 bases, leaving 5 bases between the germline ends. In DNA, the CDR3 is TGCGCCAGCAGCCAAGCCAGTTACGAGCAGTACTTC. Encoded protein: CASSQASYEQYF.

The chain couples TRBV15 to TRBJ2-7; 10 nucleotides align to TRBD1. V was pared by 3 bases and J by 7 bases, with 9 bases of the junction left unmatched. Germline loops: CDR1 LNHNV, CDR2 YYDKDF (reference sequence). The CDR3 totals 15 residues. The CDR3 reads CATSRDRQGAGEQYF. The CDR3 nucleotides are TGTGCCACCAGCAGGGACCGACAGGGGGCGGGAGAGCAGTACTTC.

This clone was detected once. The chain is built from TRBV5-4 and TRBJ2-1, with 8 nucleotides matching TRBD2. This CDR3 contains 14 residues. Trimming took 1 base from V and 9 from J; bases not matched to a gene: 6. CDR1 and CDR2 from the germline V gene are SGHNT and YYREEE (reference sequence). Written as DNA, the CDR3 is TGTGCCAGCAGCTTGCGAGCGGGAGCCCCTGAGCAGTTCTTC. It is translated as CASSLRAGAPEQFF. Based on the CDR3 plus reference TRBV5-4 and TRBJ2-1, the full variable domain is ETGVTQSPTHLIKTRGQQVTLRCSSQSGHNTVSWYQQALGQGPQFIFQYYREEENGRGNFPPRFSGLQFPNYSSELNVNALELDDSALYLCASSLRAGAPEQFFGPGTRLTVL.

The rearrangement uses TRBV4-3 and TRBJ2-3, with 9 nucleotides matching TRBD2. Germline V lookup: CDR1 LGHNA, CDR2 YSLEER. The trim removed 4 bases at V and 3 bases at J, leaving 11 bases unmatched. The CDR3 length is 17 residues. In DNA, the CDR3 is TGCGCCAGCAGCCCAAGGATAGTGGCGGGAGGGACAGATACGCAGTATTTT. Amino acid sequence: CASSPRIVAGGTDTQYF.

V is TRBV5-8 and J is TRBJ1-5; D possibly corresponds to TRBD1 (6 bases). The CDR3 covers 15 residues. The germline CDR1 and CDR2 sequences are SGHTS and YDEGEE. Trimming shortened V by 2 bases and J by 7 bases, and 16 bases separated the two germline ends. The CDR3 region is CASSFFGRGEQPQHF. The DNA of the CDR3 is TGTGCCAGCAGCTTTTTTGGCAGGGGTGAACAGCCCCAGCATTTT.

This clone was seen a single time. The rearrangement uses TRBV28 and TRBJ2-5; a weak D match, TRBD1 (6 bases). The V end was cut by 2 bases, the J end by 5 bases, with 12 bases between. Germline V lookup: CDR1 MDHEN, CDR2 SYDVKM. CDR3 length equals 14 residues. This CDR3 is CASSLGQGWETQYF. The CDR3 DNA reads TGTGCCAGCAGTTTAGGTCAGGGGTGGGAGACCCAGTACTTC.

In DNA, the CDR3 is TGTGCCAGCTCATTAAGCGGGAGGGCCCCCTACGAGCAGTACTTC. Translation: CASSLSGRAPYEQYF. V and J are TRBV18 and TRBJ2-7, with 10 bases lining up with TRBD2. The CDR3 spans 15 residues. Germline V CDR1 and CDR2: KGHSH, LQKENI. The J segment lost 2 bases and the V segment lost 5 bases, leaving 6 bases of the junction unmatched.

The rearrangement joins TRBV29-1 to TRBJ2-1; TRBD1 matches at 8 bases. The CDR3 consists of 10 residues. The V segment lost 6 bases and the J segment 12 bases; nucleotides outside the gene matches: 4. The germline V gene encodes CDR1 SQVTM and CDR2 ANQGSEA. CDR3 DNA sequence: TGCAGCGTCGTACAGGGGGGGCAGTTCTTC. This gives the protein CSVVQGGQFF.

This clone came up once. The chain combines TRBV5-1 with TRBJ2-2, with 8 bases that match TRBD2. This CDR3 spans 14 amino acids. Unmatched junction bases numbered 5, after V lost 5 bases and J lost 5 bases. CDR1 is SGHRS, CDR2 YFSETQ, per germline. CDR3 loop: CASRSGTRTGELFF. CDR3 DNA: TGCGCCAGCAGATCCGGGACTAGGACCGGGGAGCTGTTTTTT.

This clone showed up just once. This chain uses TRBV7-6 with TRBJ1-2; 9 nucleotides agree with TRBD1. CDR3 length: 14 amino acids. Germline assignment: CDR1 SGHVS and CDR2 FNYEAQ. After removal of 3 bases from V and 6 bases from J, the junction contained 5 bases not matched to a gene. The CDR3 DNA reads TGTGCCAGCAGCTTGGGTGGACAGGGGCATGGCTACACCTTC. Translated: CASSLGGQGHGYTF.

The rearrangement uses TRBV6-4 and TRBJ1-6; TRBD1 matches at 8 bases. The germline gives CDR1 MRHNA, CDR2 SNTAGT. The CDR3 is 15 amino acids. Trimming took 6 bases from V and 6 from J; bases not matched to a gene: 7. In DNA, the CDR3 is TGTGCCAGCAGAACGGGTGGGACAGGTAATTCACCCCTCCACTTT. This encodes CASRTGGTGNSPLHF.

The CDR3 coding sequence is TGCGCCAGCAGTCACCCTAGCGGATCTCTTTTAGGGCAGTACTTC. It translates to CASSHPSGSLLGQYF. The chain combines TRBV23-1 with TRBJ2-7; 7 bases are a match to TRBD2. TRBV23-1 is flagged as an ORF with uncertain function. Trimming at V came to 3 bases and at J to 9 bases, leaving 14 bases not matched to a gene. This CDR3 has 15 residues.